Each of the 32 T cell receptor beta chains below was sequenced from the same sample in a study of blood T cell repertoires in COVID-19. Sequencing used immunoSEQ multiplex PCR; TCRdb keeps in-frame clones, though not all of them. The table lists about 210,000 clones, about 85% of them singletons. The sample taken for sequencing was peripheral blood. These receptor sequences come from a man in his sixties or seventies with acute or convalescent COVID-19.

The V call is TRBV7-2, the J call TRBJ1-2; perhaps TRBD1 as D (5 bases). The V and J ends lost 1 base and 2 bases respectively, with 8 bases between them. The CDR3 is made up of 14 amino acids. Germline V lookup: CDR1 SGHTA, CDR2 FQGNSA. The CDR3 sequence: CASSLEYRNYGYTF. In nucleotides, the CDR3 is TGTGCCAGCAGCTTAGAATACAGGAACTATGGCTACACCTTC.

CDR3 in DNA: TGTGCCAGCAGTTCCGCCGGGACAGGGATATATGAGCAGTTCTTC. Translating gives CASSSAGTGIYEQFF. This chain connects TRBV28 to TRBJ2-1, with 9 bases fitting TRBD1. The CDR3 is made up of 15 amino acids. V lost 4 bases and J lost 8; bases outside the gene matches: 9. From germline, CDR1 is MDHEN and CDR2 SYDVKM.

This clone was observed a single time. The rearrangement links TRBV18 to TRBJ2-2; 9 bases line up with TRBD2. This CDR3 is built from 16 residues. J gave up 4 bases and V 3 bases, and 6 bases lay outside the gene matches. The germline CDR1 and CDR2 sequences are KGHSH and LQKENI. This CDR3 reads CASSPTSGLPTGELFF. The DNA of the CDR3 is TGTGCCAGCTCACCGACTAGCGGCTTACCCACCGGGGAGCTGTTTTTT.

The chain carries TRBV4-3 and TRBJ2-3; D possibly corresponds to TRBD2 (5 bases). Trimming removed 0 bases from V and 5 bases from J, with 18 bases in between. This CDR3 is built from 17 residues. The germline CDR1 and CDR2 sequences are LGHNA and YSLEER. CDR3: CASSQDGLANDLDTQYF. The CDR3 coding sequence is TGCGCCAGCAGCCAAGATGGGCTAGCTAATGATTTAGATACGCAGTATTTT.

The chain links TRBV5-6 to TRBJ2-1; 8 bases fit TRBD2. Losses at the gene ends were 3 bases for V and 0 bases for J; bases not matched to a gene: 8. The CDR3 has 17 residues. CDR1 SGHDT and CDR2 YYEEEE come from the germline V gene. The CDR3 region has the DNA TGTGCCAGCAGCTCGTACTTAGCGGGACCCTCCTACAATGAGCAGTTCTTC. It yields the protein CASSSYLAGPSYNEQFF.

This chain uses TRBV12-3 or TRBV12-4 with TRBJ2-7; D remains unclear. This CDR3 is built from 13 residues. Trimming removed 6 bases from V and 3 bases from J, with 12 bases in between. The CDR3, as DNA: TGTGCCAGCAGCCCCTCCCTGAGCTACGAGCAGTACTTC. This sequence encodes CASSPSLSYEQYF.

The chain uses TRBV9 and TRBJ2-1; the match to TRBD1 covers 12 bases. CDR1 is SGDLS and CDR2 is YYNGEE in the germline V gene. This CDR3 is 16 amino acids long. Trimming cost V 3 bases and J 5 bases; bases outside gene matches: 6. In DNA form, the CDR3 reads TGTGCCAGCAGCGCACCCGGGACAGGGGGCAACAATGAGCAGTTCTTC. Translating it yields CASSAPGTGGNNEQFF.

V gene TRBV3-1 (or the pseudogene TRBV3-2) combines with J gene TRBJ2-2; 8 bases line up with TRBD1. Per germline, CDR1 LGHDT and CDR2 YNNKEL (reference sequence). The CDR3 consists of 15 residues. Trimming took 3 bases from V and 6 from J; bases not matched to a gene: 6. In nucleotides, the CDR3 is TGTGCCAGCAGCCACGACAGGGGTGCGGCCGGGGAGCTGTTTTTT. This gives the protein CASSHDRGAAGELFF.

The V call is TRBV11-2, the J call TRBJ2-1, with 7 bases identical to TRBD2. Germline V gene lookup returns CDR1 SGHAT and CDR2 FQNNGV. The CDR3 loop spans 18 amino acids. J was trimmed by 4 bases and V by 2 bases; bases with no gene match: 14. The CDR3 reads CASSLSSAGGRGYNEQFF. The DNA for the CDR3 is TGTGCCAGCAGCTTATCATCAGCGGGCGGGAGAGGGTACAATGAGCAGTTCTTC.

The V and J genes are TRBV2 and TRBJ1-2; D gene uncertain. This CDR3 is built from 14 residues. Germline CDR1 reads SNHLY; CDR2 reads FYNNEI. V lost 6 bases and J lost 2, with 13 bases in between. CDR3 DNA sequence: TGTGCCAGCAGGGCTGATACAGTCAACTATGGCTACACCTTC. Its translation: CASRADTVNYGYTF.

The rearrangement joins TRBV7-6 to TRBJ2-5; 7 nucleotides align to TRBD1. Germline CDR1 SGHVS, CDR2 FNYEAQ. There are 15 residues in the CDR3. Trimming cost V 5 bases and J 6 bases; bases outside gene matches: 12. The CDR3 sequence is CASSLEGARGKTQYF. DNA of the CDR3: TGTGCCAGCAGCCTCGAGGGGGCGAGGGGGAAGACCCAGTACTTC.

This chain connects TRBV6-5 to TRBJ2-7, with 8 bases identical to TRBD1. The CDR3 has 15 amino acids. J lost 4 bases, V lost 6 bases, and 11 bases had no gene match. Germline V CDR1 and CDR2: MNHEY, SVGAGI. CDR3 coding DNA: TGTGCCAGCAGCCCCAACCGGGACAGGCAATACGAGCAGTACTTC. This sequence encodes CASSPNRDRQYEQYF.

This chain joins TRBV11-2 and TRBJ2-5, with 13 positions matching TRBD2. Germline assignment: CDR1 SGHAT and CDR2 FQNNGV. This CDR3 spans 16 amino acids. The J segment lost 4 bases and the V segment lost 0 bases, leaving 2 bases of the junction unmatched. The CDR3 nucleotides read TGTGCCAGCAGCTTAGAGAGACTAGCGGGAGGAGAGACCCAGTACTTC. Its protein is CASSLERLAGGETQYF.

This clone occurred a few times. DNA for the CDR3: TGTGCCAGCAGCCTAGGCGGGCCCTACGAGCAGTACTTC. Its protein is CASSLGGPYEQYF. This chain uses TRBV3-1 (or the pseudogene TRBV3-2) with TRBJ2-7, with D maybe TRBD2 (5 bases). This CDR3 comprises 13 residues. Between the trimmed V and J ends, which lost 4 bases and 2 bases, there was a span of 9 bases. Germline CDR1 is LGHDT and CDR2 is YNNKEL (reference sequence).

Regarding this clone: The identical CDR3 is also encoded by other nucleotide sequences in the sample. J is TRBJ2-5 and V is TRBV5-1; 8 nucleotides match TRBD2. V lost 4 bases, J lost 5 bases, and 16 bases stayed unmatched. Germline V gene lookup returns CDR1 SGHRS and CDR2 YFSETQ. The CDR3 loop spans 17 amino acids. The CDR3 bases are TGCGCCAGCAGCCTAGCAACTAGCGGTCGCGGGTTGGAGACCCAGTACTTC. It yields the protein CASSLATSGRGLETQYF. Based on the CDR3 plus reference TRBV5-1 and TRBJ2-5, the full variable domain is KAGVTQTPRYLIKTRGQQVTLSCSPISGHRSVSWYQQTPGQGLQFLFEYFSETQRNKGNFPGRFSGRQFSNSRSEMNVSTLELGDSALYLCASSLATSGRGLETQYFGPGTRLLVL.

V and J are TRBV5-1 and TRBJ2-5; 11 bases are shared with TRBD1. CDR1 is SGHRS and CDR2 is YFSETQ in the germline V gene. This CDR3 region has 16 residues. The V and J ends lost 4 bases and 5 bases, in that order; junction bases with no gene match: 10. CDR3 nucleotides: TGCGCCAGCAGCCATATAGGACAGGGGGCTGAGGAGACCCAGTACTTC. Translated, it gives CASSHIGQGAEETQYF.

The chain couples TRBV6-5 to TRBJ1-6; D perhaps matches TRBD1 (6 bases). From germline, CDR1 is MNHEY and CDR2 SVGAGI. CDR3 length: 14 residues. V gave up 6 bases and J gave up 9 bases, with 15 bases separating them. The CDR3 region has the DNA TGTGCCAGCAGCAACGACAGGTTGACTTCACCCCTCCACTTT. Translating it yields CASSNDRLTSPLHF.

This clone was seen ten or more times. The rearrangement links TRBV10-3 to TRBJ1-2; no clear D gene. The germline V gene encodes CDR1 ENHRY and CDR2 SYGVKD. The CDR3 runs 14 residues. Trimming pared 0 bases from V and 4 bases from J, leaving 9 bases between. The CDR3 DNA is TGTGCCATCAGTGAGTCTTTGGCCAGCTATGGCTACACCTTC. It codes for CAISESLASYGYTF.

The chain is built from TRBV6-5 and TRBJ2-5; no clear D. Germline loops: CDR1 MNHEY, CDR2 SVGAGI. The length of the CDR3 is 12 residues. Trimming cost V 5 bases and J 4 bases, with 8 bases left between them. CDR3 sequence: CASSQSRETQYF. CDR3 sequence (DNA): TGTGCCAGCAGTCAAAGCCGAGAGACCCAGTACTTC.

V usage is TRBV5-1 and J usage is TRBJ2-3; D call uncertain. Trimming cost V 1 base and J 6 bases, with 6 bases left between them. This CDR3 contains 12 residues. Germline CDR1 is SGHRS and CDR2 is YFSETQ. CDR3: CASSLSFDTQYF. The CDR3, as DNA: TGCGCCAGCAGCTTGTCGTTTGATACGCAGTATTTT.

The chain links TRBV4-2 to TRBJ2-1; TRBD2 aligns across 11 bases. The germline V gene has CDR1 LGHNA and CDR2 YNFKEQ. Trimming at V came to 0 bases and at J to 4 bases, leaving 8 bases not matched to a gene. This CDR3 spans 18 amino acids. The chain's CDR3 is CASSQDTASGRFYNEQFF. CDR3 DNA sequence: TGTGCCAGCAGCCAAGATACAGCTAGCGGGAGGTTTTACAATGAGCAGTTCTTC.

V and J are TRBV12-3 or TRBV12-4 and TRBJ1-1, with D perhaps TRBD1 (5 bases). The V gene lost 6 bases and the J gene lost 6 bases, with 11 bases spanning the gap. The CDR3 has 12 residues. CDR3 protein: CASRRQQSEAFF. The DNA of the CDR3 is TGTGCCAGCAGGAGACAGCAATCTGAAGCTTTCTTT.

This chain connects TRBV7-9 to TRBJ2-5; D might be TRBD1 (6 bases). The germline V gene has CDR1 SEHNR and CDR2 FQNEAQ (reference sequence). The CDR3 covers 15 residues. V shed 4 bases and J shed 4 bases, with 16 bases lying between them. The CDR3 loop reads CASSSLRAGVETQYF. In nucleotides, the CDR3 is TGTGCCAGCAGCTCCCTGAGGGCAGGGGTAGAGACCCAGTACTTC.

This clone showed up just a few times. The J gene is TRBJ2-1, the V gene TRBV19; the match to TRBD2 covers 15 bases. V lost 5 bases to trimming and J lost 15 bases; unmatched junction nucleotides: 14. This CDR3 has 16 residues. CDR1 is LNHDA, CDR2 SQIVND, per germline (reference sequence). The CDR3 DNA follows: TGTGCCAGTAGTGTAGCCCGTGGACTAGCGGGAGGGCCGTCGTTCTTC. Its protein is CASSVARGLAGGPSFF.

The chain's CDR3 is CASSLSAGSYNEQFF. CDR3 DNA sequence: TGTGCCAGCAGCTTATCTGCGGGGTCCTACAATGAGCAGTTCTTC. This rearrangement joins TRBV7-3 to TRBJ2-1, with D possibly matching TRBD2 (6 bases). CDR1 is SGHTA and CDR2 is FQGTGA in the germline V gene. Trimming shortened V by 2 bases and J by 1 base, and 9 bases separated the two germline ends. The CDR3 spans 15 residues.

This clone was recorded a few times. The rearrangement joins TRBV6-2 or TRBV6-3 to TRBJ2-5, with 13 bases fitting TRBD2. V lost 4 bases, J lost 5 bases, and 7 bases stayed unmatched. CDR1 and CDR2 from the germline V gene are MNHEY and SVGEGT. This CDR3 region has 16 residues. The CDR3 region has the DNA TGTGCCAGCAGTTCGGGACTAGCGGGATTGGTGGAGACCCAGTACTTC. Translated, it gives CASSSGLAGLVETQYF.

The V and J genes are TRBV5-6 and TRBJ1-1; tentative D call: TRBD1 (5 bases). Germline-derived CDR1 and CDR2 are SGHDT and YYEEEE. V was cut by 0 bases and J by 0 bases, with 9 bases left in between. This CDR3 region has 15 residues. The CDR3 DNA reads TGTGCCAGCAGCTTGGCCCCGACAGTGAACACTGAAGCTTTCTTT. This encodes CASSLAPTVNTEAFF. Complete variable domain (other parts from reference TRBV5-6 and TRBJ1-1): DAGVTQSPTHLIKTRGQQVTLRCSPKSGHDTVSWYQQALGQGPQFIFQYYEEEERQRGNFPDRFSGHQFPNYSSELNVNALLLGDSALYLCASSLAPTVNTEAFFGQGTRLTVV.

The rearrangement joins TRBV5-1 to TRBJ2-1; TRBD1 matches at 12 bases. J gave up 4 bases and V 0 bases, and 2 bases lay outside the gene matches. The CDR3 has 16 amino acids. Germline V lookup: CDR1 SGHRS, CDR2 YFSETQ. CDR3 nucleotides: TGCGCCAGCAGCTTGGAGGGACAGGGGGCTTACAATGAGCAGTTCTTC. Translated: CASSLEGQGAYNEQFF.

This clone was recorded a few times. The rearrangement links TRBV12-3 or TRBV12-4 to TRBJ2-2; 8 nucleotides agree with TRBD1. V shed 5 bases and J 9 bases; nucleotides not matched to a gene: 2. The CDR3 length is 12 residues. This chain's CDR3 is CASSPRGRELFF. The CDR3 region has the DNA TGTGCCAGCAGTCCCAGGGGGCGGGAGCTGTTTTTT.

A few counts support this clone. The chain combines TRBV6-5 with TRBJ2-7; tentatively, D is TRBD1 (5 bases). V gave up 7 bases and J gave up 3 bases, with 19 bases separating them. CDR1 is MNHEY, CDR2 SVGAGI, per germline. The CDR3 contains 15 residues. The CDR3 region has the DNA TGTGCCAGCACTAAAGGGGTAAGCTTACTCTACGAGCAGTACTTC. Its translation: CASTKGVSLLYEQYF.

This chain connects TRBV2 to TRBJ1-5; D is possibly TRBD1 (6 bases). The CDR3 length is 15 residues. Germline assignment: CDR1 SNHLY and CDR2 FYNNEI. The germline V and J ends were trimmed by 6 bases and 3 bases, with 15 bases remaining between them. The CDR3 DNA follows: TGTGCCAGCAGCCTACAGGGATTCCCCAATCAGCCCCAGCATTTT. The encoded protein is CASSLQGFPNQPQHF.

This clone has a handful of counts. This chain links TRBV2 with TRBJ2-5; D may be TRBD2 (5 bases). This CDR3 is 16 amino acids long. Germline CDR1 and CDR2: SNHLY and FYNNEI. V lost 1 base, J lost 5 bases, and 17 bases lay in between. CDR3 protein: CASSEDRGPLRETQYF. CDR3 nucleotides: TGTGCCAGCAGTGAAGATCGCGGGCCCTTAAGGGAGACCCAGTACTTC.